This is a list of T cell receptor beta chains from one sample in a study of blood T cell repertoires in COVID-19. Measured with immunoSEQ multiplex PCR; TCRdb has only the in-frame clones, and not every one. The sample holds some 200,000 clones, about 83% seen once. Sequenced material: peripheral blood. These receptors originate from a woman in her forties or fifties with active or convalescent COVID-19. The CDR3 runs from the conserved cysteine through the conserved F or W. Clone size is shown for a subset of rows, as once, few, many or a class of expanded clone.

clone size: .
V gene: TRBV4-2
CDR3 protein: CASSQDPAGAVGKLFF

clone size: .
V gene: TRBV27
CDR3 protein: CASSGRRGNQETQYF

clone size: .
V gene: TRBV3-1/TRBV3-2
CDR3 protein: CASSQPGGPGELFF

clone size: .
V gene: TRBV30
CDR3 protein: CAWSIPRNTEAFF

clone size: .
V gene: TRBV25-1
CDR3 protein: CASSEWGTGSYEQYF

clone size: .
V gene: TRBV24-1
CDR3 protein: CATSDPTGNYGYTF

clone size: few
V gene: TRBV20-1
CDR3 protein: CSASPSRDYNEQFF

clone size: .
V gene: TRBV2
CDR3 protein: CASSEVASSGNTIYF

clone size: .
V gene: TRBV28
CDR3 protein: CASSPGGASNQPQHF

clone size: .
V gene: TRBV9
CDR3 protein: CASSSRTGVNTEAFF

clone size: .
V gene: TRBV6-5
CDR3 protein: CASSRAGPNYGYTF

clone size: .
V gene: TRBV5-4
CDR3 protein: CASSLGRGSSTDTQYF

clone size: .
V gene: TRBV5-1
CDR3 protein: CASSLGDRGRGETQYF

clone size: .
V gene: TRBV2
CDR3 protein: CASREDRGFGQPQHF

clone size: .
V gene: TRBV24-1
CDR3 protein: CATRTGDGYTF

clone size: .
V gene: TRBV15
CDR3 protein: CATSVRTVKNTEAFF

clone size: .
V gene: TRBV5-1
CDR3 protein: CASSLVGAINEKLFF

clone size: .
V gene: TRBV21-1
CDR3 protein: CATKAGRRSSYNSPLHF

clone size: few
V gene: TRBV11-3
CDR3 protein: CASSPRPGSPQYF

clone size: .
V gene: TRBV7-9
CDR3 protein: CASSFGLGNEKLFF

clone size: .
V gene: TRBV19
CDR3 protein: CASSIIRGGTDTQYF

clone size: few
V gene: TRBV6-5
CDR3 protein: CASSYSLASTDTQYF

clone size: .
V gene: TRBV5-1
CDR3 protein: CASSLQGAAYEQYF

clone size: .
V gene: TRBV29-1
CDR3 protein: CSVEDRGRHSNQPQHF

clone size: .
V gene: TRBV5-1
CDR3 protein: CASSRAGGSNEQFF

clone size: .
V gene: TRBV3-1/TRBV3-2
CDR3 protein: CASSQVLGGQSYTF

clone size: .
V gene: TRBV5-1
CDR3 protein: CASSLLLAGYEQYF

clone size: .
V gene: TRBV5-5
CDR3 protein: CASSRVEGGGNTIYF

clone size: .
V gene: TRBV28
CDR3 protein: CASSSGTDLIYGYTF

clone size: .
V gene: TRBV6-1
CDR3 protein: CASSEGGAKNIQYF

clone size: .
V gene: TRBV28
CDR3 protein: CASSVTSQRGEQYF

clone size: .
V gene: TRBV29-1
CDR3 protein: CSVEAVGRNYGYTF

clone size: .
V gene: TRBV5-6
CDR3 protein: CASARGKYF

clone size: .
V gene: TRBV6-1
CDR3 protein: CASSEEGGGSYEQYF

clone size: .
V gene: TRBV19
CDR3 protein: CASSNRDGETQYF

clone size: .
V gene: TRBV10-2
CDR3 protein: CASRSRVEGTEAFF

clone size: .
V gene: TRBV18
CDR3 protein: CASSPYTPGESSYEQYF

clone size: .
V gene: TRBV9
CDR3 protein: CASSFSSGSGEQYF

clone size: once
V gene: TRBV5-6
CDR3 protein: CASSLISGSTKNIQYF

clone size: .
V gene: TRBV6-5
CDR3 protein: CASSFRPTGEYGYTF

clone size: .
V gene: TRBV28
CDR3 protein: CASRVGNTEAFF

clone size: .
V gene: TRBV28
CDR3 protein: CASSLFLNEQFF

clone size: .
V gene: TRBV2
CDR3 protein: CASTFGQGAKNIQYF

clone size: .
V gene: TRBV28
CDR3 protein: CASRGPPKETQYF

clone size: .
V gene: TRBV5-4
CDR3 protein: CASSLHPRLSADNEQFF

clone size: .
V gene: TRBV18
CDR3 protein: CASSLGLAGANEQYF

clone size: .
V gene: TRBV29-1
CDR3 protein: CSVRTGAPEAFF

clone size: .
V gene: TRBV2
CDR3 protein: CASSAWTGSPGKLFF

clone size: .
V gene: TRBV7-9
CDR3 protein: CASSSPSGRGAPTGELFF

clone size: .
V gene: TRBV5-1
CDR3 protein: CASSLGRGELRELFF